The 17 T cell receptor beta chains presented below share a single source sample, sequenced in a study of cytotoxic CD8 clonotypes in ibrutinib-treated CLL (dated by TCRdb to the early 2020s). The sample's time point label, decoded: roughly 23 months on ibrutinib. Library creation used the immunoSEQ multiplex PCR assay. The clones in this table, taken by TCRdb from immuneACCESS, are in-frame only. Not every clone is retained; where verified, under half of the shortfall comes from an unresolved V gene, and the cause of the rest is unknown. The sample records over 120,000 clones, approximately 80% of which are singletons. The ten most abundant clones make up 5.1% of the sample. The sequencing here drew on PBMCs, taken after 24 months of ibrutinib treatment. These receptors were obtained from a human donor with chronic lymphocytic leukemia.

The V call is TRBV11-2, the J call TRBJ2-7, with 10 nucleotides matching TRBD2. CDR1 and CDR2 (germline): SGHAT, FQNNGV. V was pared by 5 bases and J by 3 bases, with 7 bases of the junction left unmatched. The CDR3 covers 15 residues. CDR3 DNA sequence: TGTGCCAGCAGCAAACGGACTAGCGGAGACTACGAGCAGTACTTC. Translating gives CASSKRTSGDYEQYF.

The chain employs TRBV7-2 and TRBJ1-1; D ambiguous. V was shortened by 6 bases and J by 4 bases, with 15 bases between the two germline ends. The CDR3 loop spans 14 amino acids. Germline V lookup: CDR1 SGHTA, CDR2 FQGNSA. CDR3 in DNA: TGTGCCAGCAGTCGCCGGCAGGTGGGCACTGAAGCTTTCTTT. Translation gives CASSRRQVGTEAFF.

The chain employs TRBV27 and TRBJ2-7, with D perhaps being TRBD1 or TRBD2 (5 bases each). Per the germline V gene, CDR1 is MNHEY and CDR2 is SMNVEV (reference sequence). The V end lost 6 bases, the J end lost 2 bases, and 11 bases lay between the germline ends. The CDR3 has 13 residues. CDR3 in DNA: TGTGCCAGCAGGGGGGACCGAACCTACGAGCAGTACTTC. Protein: CASRGDRTYEQYF.

CDR3 loop: CASSFPGLYEQFF. The CDR3 DNA follows: TGTGCCAGCAGTTTCCCGGGACTCTATGAGCAGTTCTTC. The V call is TRBV28, the J call TRBJ2-1, with D tentatively TRBD2 (6 bases). The germline V gene has CDR1 MDHEN and CDR2 SYDVKM. The CDR3 sequence is 13 residues long. V lost 3 bases and J lost 8, with 11 bases in between.

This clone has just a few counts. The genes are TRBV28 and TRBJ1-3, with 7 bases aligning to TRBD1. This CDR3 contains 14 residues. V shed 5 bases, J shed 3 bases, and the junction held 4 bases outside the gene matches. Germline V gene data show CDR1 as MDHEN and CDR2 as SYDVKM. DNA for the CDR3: TGTGCCAGCAGTCCCGGGACAGATGGAAACACCATATATTTT. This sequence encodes CASSPGTDGNTIYF.

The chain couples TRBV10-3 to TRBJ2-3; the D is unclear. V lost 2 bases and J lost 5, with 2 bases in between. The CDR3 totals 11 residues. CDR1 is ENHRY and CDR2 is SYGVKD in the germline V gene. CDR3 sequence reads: CAISEGDTQYF. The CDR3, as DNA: TGTGCCATCAGTGAGGGAGATACGCAGTATTTT.

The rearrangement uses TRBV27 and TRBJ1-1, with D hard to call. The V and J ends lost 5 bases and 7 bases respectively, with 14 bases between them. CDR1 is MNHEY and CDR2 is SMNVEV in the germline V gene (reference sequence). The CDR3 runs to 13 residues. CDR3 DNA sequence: TGTGCCAGCAGTCCAAAAGGACGGAGTGAAGCTTTCTTT. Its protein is CASSPKGRSEAFF.

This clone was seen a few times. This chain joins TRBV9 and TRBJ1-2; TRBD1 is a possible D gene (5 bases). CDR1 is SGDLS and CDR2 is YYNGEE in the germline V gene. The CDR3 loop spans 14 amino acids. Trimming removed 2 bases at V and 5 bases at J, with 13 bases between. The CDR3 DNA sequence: TGTGCCAGCAGCGTCGGGCAGGGTCTATATGGCTACACCTTC. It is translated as CASSVGQGLYGYTF.

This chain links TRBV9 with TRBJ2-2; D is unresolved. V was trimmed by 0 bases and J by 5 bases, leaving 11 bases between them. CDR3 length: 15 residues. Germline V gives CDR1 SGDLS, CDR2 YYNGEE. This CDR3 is CASSVGDSWTGELFF. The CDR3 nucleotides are TGTGCCAGCAGCGTAGGAGATAGCTGGACCGGGGAGCTGTTTTTT.

CDR3 coding DNA: TGCGCCAGCAGCCAAGGGGACAGGAACTATGGCTACACCTTC. This encodes CASSQGDRNYGYTF. This chain uses TRBV4-1 with TRBJ1-2; 8 bases map to TRBD1. The ends lost 1 base at V and 2 bases at J; junction bases unmatched: 0. In germline, CDR1 is MGHRA, CDR2 YSYEKL. The CDR3 has 14 amino acids.

The chain's CDR3 is CASSPGSDTQYF. CDR3 nucleotides: TGTGCCAGCTCACCCGGGTCCGATACGCAGTATTTT. The rearrangement joins TRBV18 to TRBJ2-3, with unresolved D. V lost 3 bases and J 6 bases, leaving 7 bases between the germline ends. The germline V gene has CDR1 KGHSH and CDR2 LQKENI. The CDR3 loop spans 12 amino acids.

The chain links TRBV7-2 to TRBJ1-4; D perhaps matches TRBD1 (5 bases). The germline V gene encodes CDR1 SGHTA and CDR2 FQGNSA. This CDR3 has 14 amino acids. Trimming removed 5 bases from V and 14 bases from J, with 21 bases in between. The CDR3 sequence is CASSTRGGAHRLFF. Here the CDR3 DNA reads TGTGCCAGCAGCACCCGGGGCGGGGCTCACAGGCTGTTTTTT. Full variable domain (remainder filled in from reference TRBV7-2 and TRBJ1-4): GAGVSQSPSNKVTEKGKDVELRCDPISGHTALYWYRQSLGQGLEFLIYFQGNSAPDKSGLPSDRFSAERTGGSVSTLTIQRTQQEDSAVYLCASSTRGGAHRLFFGSGTQLSVL.

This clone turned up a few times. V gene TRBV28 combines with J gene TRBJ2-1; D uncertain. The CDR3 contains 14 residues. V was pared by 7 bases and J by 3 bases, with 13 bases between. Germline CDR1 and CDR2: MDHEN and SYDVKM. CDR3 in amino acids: CASMGWASYNEQFF. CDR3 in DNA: TGTGCCAGCATGGGGTGGGCTAGCTACAATGAGCAGTTCTTC.

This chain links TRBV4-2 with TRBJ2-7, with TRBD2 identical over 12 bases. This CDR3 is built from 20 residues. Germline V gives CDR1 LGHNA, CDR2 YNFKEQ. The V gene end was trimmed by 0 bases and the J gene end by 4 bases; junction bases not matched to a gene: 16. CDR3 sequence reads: CASSQEALGGLAGGSYEQYF. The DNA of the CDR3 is TGTGCCAGCAGCCAAGAGGCTCTGGGGGGTCTAGCGGGAGGGTCGTACGAGCAGTACTTC.

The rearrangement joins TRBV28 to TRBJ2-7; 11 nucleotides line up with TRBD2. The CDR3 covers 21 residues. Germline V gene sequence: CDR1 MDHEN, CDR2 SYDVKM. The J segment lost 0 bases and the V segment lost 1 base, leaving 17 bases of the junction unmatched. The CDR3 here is CASSLSRPRGLAGGFSYEQYF. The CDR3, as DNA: TGTGCCAGCAGTTTATCCAGGCCCCGGGGGCTAGCGGGGGGCTTCTCCTACGAGCAGTACTTC.

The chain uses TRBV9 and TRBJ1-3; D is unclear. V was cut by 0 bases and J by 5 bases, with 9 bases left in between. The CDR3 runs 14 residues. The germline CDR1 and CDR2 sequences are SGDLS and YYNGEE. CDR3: CASSVEQERNTIYF. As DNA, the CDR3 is TGTGCCAGCAGCGTAGAGCAGGAAAGAAACACCATATATTTT.

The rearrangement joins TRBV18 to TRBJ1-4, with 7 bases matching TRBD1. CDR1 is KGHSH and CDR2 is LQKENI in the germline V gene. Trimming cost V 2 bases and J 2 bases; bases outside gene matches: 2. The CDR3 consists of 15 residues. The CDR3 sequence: CASSPETGTNEKLFF. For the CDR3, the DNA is TGTGCCAGCTCACCAGAGACAGGGACTAATGAAAAACTGTTTTTT.